The present T cell receptor (beta chain) was sequenced within a study of response to subunit inactivated influenza vaccine. General study points: New T cells are recruited in small numbers by each seasonal influenza vaccination, according to the authors' suggestion.

TCRdb used MiXCR to reprocess the RT-PCR reads, holding one entry per CDR3 protein. The sample includes fewer than 700,000 distinct CDR3 sequences, 10% to 15% of them seen just once. This CDR3 has 14 amino acids. V shed 1 base and J shed 0 bases, with 4 bases lying between them. Germline CDR1 and CDR2: MGHRA and YSYEKL. Of note for this clonotype: Its specificity is unknown.

V usage is TRBV4-1 and J usage is TRBJ1-3; D ambiguous. Sequencing was performed on PBMCs from blood, taken 40 to 50 days after vaccination. The origin of this receptor is a man in his fifties or sixties who received an inactivated influenza vaccine. The CDR3 region is CASSQVDSGNTIYF. The CDR3 bases are TGCGCCAGCAGCCAAGTGGACTCTGGAAACACCATATATTTT.